One sample yielded the 5 T cell receptor beta chains listed below, sequenced in a study of cytomegalovirus exposure and HLA in healthy donors. A multiplex PCR was run with 60 Vbeta primers and 13 Jbeta primers. Libraries were prepared by immunoSEQ multiplex PCR; TCRdb keeps only in-frame clonotypes and omits some of them. Altogether about 160,000 clones are present, about 85% being singletons, with the ten largest covering 6.3%. The sample comprised PBMCs. All receptors derive from a male donor in good health and CMV-seropositive.

V and J are TRBV5-1 and TRBJ1-1; 9 positions agree with TRBD1. Germline V gene sequence: CDR1 SGHRS, CDR2 YFSETQ. The ends lost 1 base at V and 0 bases at J; junction bases unmatched: 4. This CDR3 spans 16 amino acids. The CDR3 sequence is CASSLTGTGLNTEAFF. CDR3 DNA sequence: TGCGCCAGCAGCTTGACCGGGACAGGGTTGAACACTGAAGCTTTCTTT.

This clone was seen more than once but under ten times. The rearrangement links TRBV4-1 to TRBJ1-5; D is unclear. Deletions cut 3 bases from V and 4 bases from J, with 19 bases between. Germline V gives CDR1 MGHRA, CDR2 YSYEKL. CDR3 length equals 17 residues. The CDR3, as DNA: TGCGCCAGCAGCCATCAAAAAGAGCTCGGAGGGAATCAGCCCCAGCATTTT. Translation: CASSHQKELGGNQPQHF.

This chain joins TRBV11-3 and TRBJ2-3; D ambiguous. Germline V gives CDR1 SGHNT, CDR2 YENEEA. This CDR3 contains 17 residues. V lost 0 bases and J lost 2, with 15 bases in between. The CDR3 DNA is TGTGCCAGCAGCTTAGAGGAAGCAGGCTATTCCACAGATACGCAGTATTTT. Protein: CASSLEEAGYSTDTQYF. Looking up the rest from reference TRBV11-3 and TRBJ2-3 gives the full variable domain: EAGVVQSPRYKIIEKKQPVAFWCNPISGHNTLYWYLQNLGQGPELLIRYENEEAVDDSQLPKDRFSAERLKGVDSTLKIQPAELGDSAVYLCASSLEEAGYSTDTQYFGPGTRLTVL.

This clone was seen a few times. The rearrangement links TRBV5-1 to TRBJ2-5, with a weak D call TRBD1 (5 bases). V lost 3 bases and J lost 2, with 8 bases in between. Germline lookup yields CDR1 SGHRS and CDR2 YFSETQ. The CDR3 totals 13 residues. The CDR3 reads CASSSTAQETQYF. For the CDR3, the DNA is TGCGCCAGCAGCTCGACAGCGCAAGAGACCCAGTACTTC.

This chain links TRBV9 with TRBJ2-1, with TRBD2 matching over 7 bases. This CDR3 region has 15 residues. The trim removed 0 bases at V and 2 bases at J, leaving 2 bases unmatched. CDR1 is SGDLS and CDR2 is YYNGEE in the germline V gene. The CDR3 region is CASSVGGRPYNEQFF. The CDR3 region has the DNA TGTGCCAGCAGCGTAGGCGGGAGACCCTACAATGAGCAGTTCTTC.